The subject of this entry is one TCR beta chain. The sample belongs to a study of blood T cell repertoires in COVID-19. Background on the study: T cells, B-cell-depleted T cells, or PBMCs provided the cDNA or gDNA that served as material.

Method: immunoSEQ multiplex PCR; TCRdb's copy keeps in-frame clones and lacks some. The sample records about 280,000 clones, 85% being singletons. Germline CDR1 reads SGHNT; CDR2 reads YYREEE (reference sequence). The CDR3 loop spans 12 amino acids. Trimming removed 4 bases from V and 5 bases from J, with 8 bases in between. Participants' reported clinical history set cohort assignment. The rearrangement uses TRBV5-4 and TRBJ2-3; D is uncertain. The sequence came from a woman in her forties or fifties who had recovered from COVID-19. The specimen was PBMCs or T cells enriched from blood (not recorded which). Written as DNA, the CDR3 is TGTGCCAGCAGCCTAGGTAGAGATACGCAGTATTTT. Translated: CASSLGRDTQYF.